This record looks at one T cell receptor (beta chain) sequence and its context. Its target is unknown. The sample comes from a study of T cell responses to AZD1222 COVID-19 vaccine. At the level of the study: The study pooled second doses at about 4 or about 12 weeks. Study conclusions and caveats: At 160-218 and 743-854, vaccine-associated CD4 TCRs were dominant, and they spanned spike.

Repertoires were generated with immunoSEQ multiplex PCR, while TCRdb's copy carries only in-frame clones and drops some. The sample yields some 150,000 clones, roughly nine tenths seen once. The sample here was peripheral blood, taken on day 0 of AZD1222 vaccination. This receptor was taken from an adult in good health.

CDR3 sequence: CASSLAGPTGANVLTF. CDR3 nucleotide sequence: TGTGCCAGCAGCTTAGCGGGCCCGACTGGGGCCAACGTCCTGACTTTC. The chain couples TRBV7-6 to TRBJ2-6; D is unresolved. The CDR3 is made up of 16 amino acids. V was trimmed by 0 bases and J by 2 bases, leaving 8 bases between them. Germline CDR1 reads SGHVS; CDR2 reads FNYEAQ.